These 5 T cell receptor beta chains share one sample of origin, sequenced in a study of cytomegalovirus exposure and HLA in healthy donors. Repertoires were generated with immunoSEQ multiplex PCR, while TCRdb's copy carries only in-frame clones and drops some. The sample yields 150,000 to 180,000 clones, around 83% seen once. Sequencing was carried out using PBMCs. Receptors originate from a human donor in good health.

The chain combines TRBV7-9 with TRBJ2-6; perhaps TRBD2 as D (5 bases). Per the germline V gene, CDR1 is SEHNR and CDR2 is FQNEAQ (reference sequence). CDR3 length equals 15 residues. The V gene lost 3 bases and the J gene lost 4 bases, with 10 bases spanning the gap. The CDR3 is CASSFRGSGANVLTF. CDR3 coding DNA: TGTGCCAGCAGCTTCAGAGGGTCCGGGGCCAACGTCCTGACTTTC.

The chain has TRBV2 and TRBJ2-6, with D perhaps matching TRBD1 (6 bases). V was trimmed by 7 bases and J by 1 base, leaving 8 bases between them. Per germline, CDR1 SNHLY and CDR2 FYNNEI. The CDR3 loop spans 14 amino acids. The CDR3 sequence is CASMGASGANVLTF. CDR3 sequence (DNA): TGTGCCAGCATGGGGGCGTCTGGGGCCAACGTCCTGACTTTC.

As DNA, the CDR3 is TGTGCCAGCAGTATATACCCGGGGAGGTCTGGAAACACCATATATTTT. It codes for CASSIYPGRSGNTIYF. The chain links TRBV6-6 to TRBJ1-3, with D hard to call. Looked up from germline, CDR1 is MNHNY and CDR2 is SVGAGI (reference sequence). The CDR3 is made up of 16 amino acids. Trimming left V 5 bases short and J 1 base short, with 15 bases between.

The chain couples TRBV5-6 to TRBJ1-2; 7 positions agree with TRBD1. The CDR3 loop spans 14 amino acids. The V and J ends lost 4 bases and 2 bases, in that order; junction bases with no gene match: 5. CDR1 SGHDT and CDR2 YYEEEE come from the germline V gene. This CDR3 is CASSKLDRNYGYTF. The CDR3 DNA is TGTGCCAGCAGCAAACTGGACAGGAACTATGGCTACACCTTC.

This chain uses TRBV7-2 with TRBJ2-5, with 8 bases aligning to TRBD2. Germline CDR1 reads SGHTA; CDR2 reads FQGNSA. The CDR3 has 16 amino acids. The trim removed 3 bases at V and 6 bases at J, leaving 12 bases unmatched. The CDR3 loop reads CASSFSGGQLVQTQYF. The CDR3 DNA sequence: TGTGCCAGCAGCTTTTCGGGGGGGCAGTTGGTACAGACCCAGTACTTC.